The clone carrying this TCR beta chain was counted only a few times. Expressed TCRB transcripts got sequenced, as all isolated RNA was reverse transcribed. The read count averaged approximately 3.3 million across naive, central memory and regulatory T cell samples. Measured with immunoSEQ multiplex PCR; TCRdb has only the in-frame clones, and not every one. Seen here are hundreds of thousands of clones, 17% observed once, and the top ten hold about 0.025%. The sample originates from a study of beta chain features in type 1 diabetes. This CDR3 has 15 residues. The V gene end was trimmed by 3 bases and the J gene end by 1 base; junction bases not matched to a gene: 2. Germline CDR1 is SGHVS and CDR2 is FNYEAQ. Purity exceeded 95% in all sorted populations.

The chain employs TRBV7-6 and TRBJ2-1; 8 nucleotides line up with TRBD1. Sequences were obtained from naive CD4+ T cells from blood. The source is a woman aged 18-29 years in good health. The CDR3 loop reads CASSFGQGSYNEQFF. In nucleotides, the CDR3 is TGTGCCAGCAGCTTCGGACAGGGTTCCTACAATGAGCAGTTCTTC. The full variable domain, its missing parts supplied by reference TRBV7-6 and TRBJ2-1, is GAGVSQSPRYKVTKRGQDVALRCDPISGHVSLYWYRQALGQGPEFLTYFNYEAQQDKSGLPNDRFSAERPEGSISTLTIQRTEQRDSAMYRCASSFGQGSYNEQFFGPGTRLTVL.